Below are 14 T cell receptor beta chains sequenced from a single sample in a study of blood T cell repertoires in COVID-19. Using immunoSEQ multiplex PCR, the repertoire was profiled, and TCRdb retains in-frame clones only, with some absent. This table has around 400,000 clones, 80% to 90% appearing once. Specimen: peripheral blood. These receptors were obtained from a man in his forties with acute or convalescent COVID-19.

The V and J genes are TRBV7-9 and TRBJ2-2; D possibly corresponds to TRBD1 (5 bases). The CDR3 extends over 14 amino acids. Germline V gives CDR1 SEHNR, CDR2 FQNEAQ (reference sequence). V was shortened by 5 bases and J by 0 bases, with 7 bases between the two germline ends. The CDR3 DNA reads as TGTGCCAGCAGCCGGACATCGAACACCGGGGAGCTGTTTTTT. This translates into CASSRTSNTGELFF.

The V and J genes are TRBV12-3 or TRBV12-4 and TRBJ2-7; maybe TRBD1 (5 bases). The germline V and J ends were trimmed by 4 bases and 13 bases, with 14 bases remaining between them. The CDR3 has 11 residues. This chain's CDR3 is CASSYRQQLYF. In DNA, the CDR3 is TGTGCCAGCAGTTACCGACAGCAATTATACTTC.

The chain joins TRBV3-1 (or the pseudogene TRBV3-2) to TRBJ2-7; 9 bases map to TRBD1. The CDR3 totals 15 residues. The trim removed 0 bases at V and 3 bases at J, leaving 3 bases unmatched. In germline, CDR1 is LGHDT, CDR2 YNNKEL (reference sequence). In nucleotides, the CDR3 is TGTGCCAGCAGCCAAGATGGGGACAGGGTCTACGAGCAGTACTTC. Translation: CASSQDGDRVYEQYF.

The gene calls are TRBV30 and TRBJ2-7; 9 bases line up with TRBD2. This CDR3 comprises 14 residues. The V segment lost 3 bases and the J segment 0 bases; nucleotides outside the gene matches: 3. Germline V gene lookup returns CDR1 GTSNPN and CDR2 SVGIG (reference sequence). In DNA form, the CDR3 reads TGTGCCTGGAGCCTAGCGGGAACCTCCTACGAGCAGTACTTC. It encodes CAWSLAGTSYEQYF.

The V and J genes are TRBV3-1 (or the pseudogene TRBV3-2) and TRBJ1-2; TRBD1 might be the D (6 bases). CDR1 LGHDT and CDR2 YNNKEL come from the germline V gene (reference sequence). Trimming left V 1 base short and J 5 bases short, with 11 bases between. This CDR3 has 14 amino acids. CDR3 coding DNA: TGTGCCAGCAGCCAAGGGGCAGGGGTGTATGGCTACACCTTC. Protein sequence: CASSQGAGVYGYTF.

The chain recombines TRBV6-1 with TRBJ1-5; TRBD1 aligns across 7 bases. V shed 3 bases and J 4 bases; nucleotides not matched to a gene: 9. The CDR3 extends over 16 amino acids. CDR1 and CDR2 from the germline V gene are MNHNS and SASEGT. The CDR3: CASSDQPRQGNQPQHF. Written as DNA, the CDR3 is TGTGCCAGCAGTGACCAACCTCGACAGGGAAATCAGCCCCAGCATTTT.

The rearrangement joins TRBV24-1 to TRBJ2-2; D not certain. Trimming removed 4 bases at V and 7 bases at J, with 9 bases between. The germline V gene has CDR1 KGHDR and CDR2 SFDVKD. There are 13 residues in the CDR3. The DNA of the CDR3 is TGTGCCACCAGTGACCCCGTGCGCGGGGAGCTGTTTTTT. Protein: CATSDPVRGELFF.

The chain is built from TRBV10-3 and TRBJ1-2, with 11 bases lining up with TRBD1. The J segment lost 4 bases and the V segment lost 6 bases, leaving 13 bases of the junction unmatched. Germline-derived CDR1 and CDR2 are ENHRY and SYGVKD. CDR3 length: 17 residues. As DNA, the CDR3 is TGTGCCATCAGCCAAGGGGACAGGGGGTTGTCTTTCTATGGCTACACCTTC. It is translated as CAISQGDRGLSFYGYTF.

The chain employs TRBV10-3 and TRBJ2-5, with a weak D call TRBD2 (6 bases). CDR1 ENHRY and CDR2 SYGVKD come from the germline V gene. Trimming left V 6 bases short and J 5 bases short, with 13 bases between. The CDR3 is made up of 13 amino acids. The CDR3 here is CAISWGERETQYF. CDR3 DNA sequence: TGTGCCATCAGCTGGGGGGAGAGGGAGACCCAGTACTTC.

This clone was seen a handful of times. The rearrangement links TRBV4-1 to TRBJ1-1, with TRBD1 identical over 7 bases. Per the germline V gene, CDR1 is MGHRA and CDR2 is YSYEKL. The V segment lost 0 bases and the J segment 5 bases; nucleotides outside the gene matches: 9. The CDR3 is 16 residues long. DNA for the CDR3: TGCGCCAGCAGCCAAGATCTTACAGGGGTTAGGACTGAAGCTTTCTTT. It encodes CASSQDLTGVRTEAFF.

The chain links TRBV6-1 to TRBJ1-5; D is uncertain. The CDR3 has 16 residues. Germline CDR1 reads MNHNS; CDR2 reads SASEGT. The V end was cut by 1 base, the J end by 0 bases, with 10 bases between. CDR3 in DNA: TGTGCCAGCAGTGAAGTAGCCTCATATAGCAATCAGCCCCAGCATTTT. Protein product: CASSEVASYSNQPQHF.

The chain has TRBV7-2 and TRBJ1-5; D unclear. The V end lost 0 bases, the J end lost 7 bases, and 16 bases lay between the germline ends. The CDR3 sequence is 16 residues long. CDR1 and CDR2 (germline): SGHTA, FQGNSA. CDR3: CASSLAGGGIGQPQHF. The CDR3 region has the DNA TGTGCCAGCAGCTTAGCAGGAGGTGGAATTGGACAGCCCCAGCATTTT.

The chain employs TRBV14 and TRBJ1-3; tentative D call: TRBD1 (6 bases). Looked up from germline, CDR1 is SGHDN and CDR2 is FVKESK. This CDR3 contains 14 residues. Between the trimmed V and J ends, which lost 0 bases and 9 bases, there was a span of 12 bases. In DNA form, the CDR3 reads TGTGCCAGCAGCCAAGATCTTCAGGGGACCACCATATATTTT. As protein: CASSQDLQGTTIYF. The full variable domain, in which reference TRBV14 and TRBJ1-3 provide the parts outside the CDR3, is EAGVTQFPSHSVIEKGQTVTLRCDPISGHDNLYWYRRVMGKEIKFLLHFVKESKQDESGMPNNRFLAERTGGTYSTLKVQPAELEDSGVYFCASSQDLQGTTIYFGEGSWLTVV.

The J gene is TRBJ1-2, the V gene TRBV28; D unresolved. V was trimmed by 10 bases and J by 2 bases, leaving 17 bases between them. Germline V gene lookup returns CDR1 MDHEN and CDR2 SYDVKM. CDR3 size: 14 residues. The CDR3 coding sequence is TGTGCCACCCAGGTACCAAGATACAACTATGGCTACACCTTC. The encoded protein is CATQVPRYNYGYTF.